A single sample gave rise to the 19 T cell receptor beta chains below, sequenced in a study of T cells in localized non-small cell lung cancer. TCRdb's copy holds only in-frame clones and misses some; the assay was immunoSEQ multiplex PCR. The sample includes fewer than 25,000 clones, about nine tenths of them seen just once. Sequencing was performed on peripheral blood, taken before any cancer treatment. The receptors originated from a woman aged 35 to 70 with stage I lung adenocarcinoma.

V is TRBV28 and J is TRBJ1-2; tentative D call: TRBD1 (6 bases). The CDR3 is 13 amino acids. Germline CDR1 MDHEN, CDR2 SYDVKM. Trimming removed 5 bases from V and 5 bases from J, with 12 bases in between. The CDR3 protein is CASSPTGAYGYTF. The CDR3 nucleotides are TGTGCCAGCAGTCCCACGGGGGCATATGGCTACACCTTC.

CDR3 nucleotides: TGTGCCAGCAGTACCCAGCGGGAGTTTAGGAATGAGCAGTTCTTC. Residues: CASSTQREFRNEQFF. The genes are TRBV28 and TRBJ2-1; 8 positions match TRBD2. Trimming took 5 bases from V and 7 from J; bases not matched to a gene: 10. Germline CDR1 and CDR2: MDHEN and SYDVKM. This CDR3 comprises 15 residues.

J is TRBJ2-2 and V is TRBV5-4; 12 nucleotides agree with TRBD2. The CDR3 loop spans 14 amino acids. J gave up 15 bases and V 4 bases, and 10 bases lay outside the gene matches. Germline V gene lookup returns CDR1 SGHNT and CDR2 YYREEE (reference sequence). DNA for the CDR3: TGTGCCAGCAGCATCGGACTAGCGGGAATGTCCGTGTTTTTT. It yields the protein CASSIGLAGMSVFF.

The chain employs TRBV30 and TRBJ1-5; the D is unclear. This CDR3 has 15 residues. Germline V gene data show CDR1 as GTSNPN and CDR2 as SVGIG (reference sequence). V was pared by 0 bases and J by 0 bases, with 9 bases between. The DNA of the CDR3 is TGTGCCTGGAGTGTTGGTGTTTATAGCAATCAGCCCCAGCATTTT. Translation: CAWSVGVYSNQPQHF.

The DNA for the CDR3 is TGTGCCAGCAGCTTACAGGGGGGAGATGGCTACACCTTC. It translates to CASSLQGGDGYTF. The rearrangement links TRBV7-3 to TRBJ1-2; 7 bases fit TRBD1. CDR3 length: 13 amino acids. Trimming took 2 bases from V and 6 from J; bases not matched to a gene: 3. Germline V gene sequence: CDR1 SGHTA, CDR2 FQGTGA. The variable domain in full, completed from reference TRBV7-3 and TRBJ1-2, reads GAGVSQTPSNKVTEKGKYVELRCDPISGHTALYWYRQSLGQGPEFLIYFQGTGAADDSGLPNDRFFAVRPEGSVSTLKIQRTERGDSAVYLCASSLQGGDGYTFGSGTRLTVV.

The chain joins TRBV18 to TRBJ2-1, with 7 bases that match TRBD2. The CDR3 spans 14 residues. V dropped 8 bases and J dropped 8; count of bases not matched to a gene: 12. CDR1 is KGHSH and CDR2 is LQKENI in the germline V gene. CDR3 sequence reads: CASHGTMSADEQFF. The CDR3 DNA sequence: TGTGCCAGCCACGGGACTATGTCGGCGGATGAGCAGTTCTTC.

The chain links TRBV18 to TRBJ2-7, with 9 bases fitting TRBD2. From germline, CDR1 is KGHSH and CDR2 LQKENI. The length of the CDR3 is 14 residues. V lost 4 bases and J lost 1; bases outside the gene matches: 2. DNA of the CDR3: TGTGCCAGCTCACGGCGGGAGGGATCCTACGAGCAGTACTTC. It specifies CASSRREGSYEQYF. Using reference TRBV18 and TRBJ2-7 for the parts outside the CDR3, the full variable domain is NAGVMQNPRHLVRRRGQEARLRCSPMKGHSHVYWYRQLPEEGLKFMVYLQKENIIDESGMPKERFSAEFPKEGPSILRIQQVVRGDSAAYFCASSRREGSYEQYFGPGTRLTVT.

V gene TRBV27 combines with J gene TRBJ2-2, with D unresolved. The ends were cut back, 6 bases at V and 7 bases at J, with 9 bases in the middle. The CDR3 runs to 12 residues. The germline gives CDR1 MNHEY, CDR2 SMNVEV (reference sequence). CDR3 residues: CASSWNSGELFF. The CDR3 nucleotides read TGTGCCAGCAGCTGGAATAGCGGGGAGCTGTTTTTT.

The V and J genes are TRBV6-1 and TRBJ2-7; D might be TRBD1 (5 bases). Germline assignment: CDR1 MNHNS and CDR2 SASEGT. CDR3 length: 14 amino acids. Trimming took off 2 bases at V and 6 bases at J, with 14 bases between the two ends. Here the CDR3 DNA reads TGTGCCAGCAGTGAACAGGGTAATCCCAGCGAGCAGTACTTC. Residues: CASSEQGNPSEQYF.

In DNA, the CDR3 is TGTGCCAGCAGTAGCGGCTACGAGCAGTACTTC. It yields the protein CASSSGYEQYF. This chain joins TRBV28 and TRBJ2-7, with D perhaps TRBD2 (5 bases). In germline, CDR1 is MDHEN, CDR2 SYDVKM. The CDR3 contains 11 residues. V was pared by 5 bases and J by 3 bases, with 5 bases between.

The chain employs TRBV10-3 and TRBJ2-7, with TRBD1 identical over 8 bases. This CDR3 contains 14 residues. Trimming at V came to 2 bases and at J to 6 bases, leaving 6 bases not matched to a gene. Germline CDR1 ENHRY, CDR2 SYGVKD. Written as DNA, the CDR3 is TGTGCCATCAGTGAGGGGACAGGTGGCGGCGAGCAGTACTTC. Protein product: CAISEGTGGGEQYF.

The chain is built from TRBV4-1 and TRBJ2-3; TRBD1 aligns across 10 bases. The V gene end was trimmed by 4 bases and the J gene end by 1 base; junction bases not matched to a gene: 5. CDR3 size: 16 residues. Germline CDR1 and CDR2: MGHRA and YSYEKL. The chain's CDR3 is CASSRDRGGGTDTQYF. CDR3 in DNA: TGCGCCAGCAGCCGGGACAGGGGAGGGGGCACAGATACGCAGTATTTT.

The V gene is TRBV11-2, the J gene TRBJ2-2; no firm D call. The CDR3 extends over 13 amino acids. Germline lookup yields CDR1 SGHAT and CDR2 FQNNGV. Trimming stripped 8 bases from V and 6 bases from J, with 13 bases between. This CDR3 is CASALVLAGELFF. CDR3 nucleotide sequence: TGTGCCAGCGCCCTAGTATTGGCCGGGGAGCTGTTTTTT.

The gene calls are TRBV27 and TRBJ2-2, with unresolved D. Germline loops: CDR1 MNHEY, CDR2 SMNVEV (reference sequence). The CDR3 loop spans 13 amino acids. V was pared by 3 bases and J by 5 bases, with 7 bases between. The CDR3 bases are TGTGCCAGCAGTTTTGGGTCAACCGGGGAGCTGTTTTTT. Its protein is CASSFGSTGELFF.

The chain has TRBV28 and TRBJ2-5; D unresolved. Germline CDR1 MDHEN, CDR2 SYDVKM. This CDR3 is built from 13 residues. The V and J ends lost 5 bases and 3 bases respectively, with 10 bases between them. The CDR3 DNA follows: TGTGCCAGCAGTCCACGGGTCGAAGAGACCCAGTACTTC. Protein product: CASSPRVEETQYF.

The chain is built from TRBV19 and TRBJ1-5, with a tentative D call TRBD1 (5 bases). Germline V gene data show CDR1 as LNHDA and CDR2 as SQIVND (reference sequence). The length of the CDR3 is 17 residues. V lost 3 bases to trimming and J lost 2 bases, with 17 bases between them. CDR3: CASSMYLWGRGNQPQHF. As DNA, the CDR3 is TGTGCCAGTAGTATGTATCTATGGGGCCGGGGCAATCAGCCCCAGCATTTT. The variable domain in full, with the rest retrieved from reference TRBV19 and TRBJ1-5, is DGGITQSPKYLFRKEGQNVTLSCEQNLNHDAMYWYRQDPGQGLRLIYYSQIVNDFQKGDIAEGYSVSREKKESFPLTVTSAQKNPTAFYLCASSMYLWGRGNQPQHFGDGTRLSIL.

This clone was recorded a few times. V is TRBV29-1 and J is TRBJ1-1; a weak D match, TRBD1 (5 bases). The ends were cut back, 4 bases at V and 1 base at J, with 10 bases in the middle. CDR1 is SQVTM and CDR2 is ANQGSEA in the germline V gene. This CDR3 has 13 residues. CDR3 loop: CSVVSGANTEAFF. The CDR3 DNA reads as TGCAGCGTTGTCTCCGGGGCGAACACTGAAGCTTTCTTT. Combining the CDR3 with reference TRBV29-1 and TRBJ1-1 gives the whole variable domain SAVISQKPSRDICQRGTSLTIQCQVDSQVTMMFWYRQQPGQSLTLIATANQGSEATYESGFVIDKFPISRPNLTFSTLTVSNMSPEDSSIYLCSVVSGANTEAFFGQGTRLTVV.

The chain has TRBV30 and TRBJ1-1; D gene uncertain. Deletions cut 2 bases from V and 0 bases from J, with 7 bases between. Germline V gene lookup returns CDR1 GTSNPN and CDR2 SVGIG (reference sequence). The CDR3 contains 13 residues. CDR3 sequence reads: CAWSPFLNTEAFF. In nucleotides, the CDR3 is TGTGCCTGGAGTCCCTTCCTGAACACTGAAGCTTTCTTT.

In its sample, this clone was seen once. The chain combines TRBV11-3 with TRBJ2-3, with 8 nucleotides matching TRBD1. With V trimmed by 10 bases and J by 3 bases, 6 bases remained unmatched. There are 13 residues in the CDR3. Germline V gene data show CDR1 as SGHNT and CDR2 as YENEEA. CDR3 sequence reads: CATQGAGTDTQYF. The CDR3 DNA is TGTGCCACCCAGGGGGCGGGTACAGATACGCAGTATTTT.